A selection of T cell receptor beta chains follows, all from one sample in a study of cytomegalovirus exposure and HLA in healthy donors. The table came from immunoSEQ multiplex PCR; TCRdb's copy has only in-frame clones and leaves some out. The table includes about 64,000 clones, 60% to 80% detected once. Sample: PBMCs. These receptors came from a male donor in good health and CMV-seropositive. Both conserved end residues are part of each CDR3. The D gene is left open where the match is weak. Clone size appears in some rows only: once, few, many, or a class for an expanded clone.

TRBV11-2	.	.	TRBJ1-6	TGTGCCAGCAGCTCCCACCCGGGGGCCCTCCACTTT	CASSSHPGALHF
TRBV14	.	.	TRBJ1-6	TGTGCCAGCAGCCAAGAAGGGGTTTTATCCTATAATTCACCCCTCCACTTT	CASSQEGVLSYNSPLHF
TRBV5-6	TRBD1	.	TRBJ1-2	TGTGCCAGCATCTTCGGGCAGGGGGCGATCCTAGAGGGGGGCTACACCTTC	CASIFGQGAILEGGYTF
TRBV7-9	TRBD1	.	TRBJ2-2	TGTGCCAGCAGCTTGGGACAGGGTTCCGGGGAGCTGTTTTTT	CASSLGQGSGELFF
TRBV20-1	.	.	TRBJ2-1	TGCAGTGCTTTACAGGGCTATGAGCAGTTCTTC	CSALQGYEQFF
TRBV9	TRBD1	.	TRBJ1-2	TGTGCCAGCAGCGTAGAGGGGGCGGGAGGGTTTAACACCTTC	CASSVEGAGGFNTF
TRBV19	.	.	TRBJ2-4	TGTGCCAGTAGCTTACAGTTGACCAAAAACATTCAGTACTTC	CASSLQLTKNIQYF
TRBV7-9	.	.	TRBJ2-7	TGTTCCAGCAGCTCCTCGGTCTACGAGCAGTACTTC	CSSSSSVYEQYF
TRBV28	.	.	TRBJ2-2	TGTGCCAGCAGTCATAGACTGGCAAGGGGCGGGGAGCTGTTTTTT	CASSHRLARGGELFF
TRBV13	.	.	TRBJ2-4	TGTGCCAGCAGCTTAGAACAGGGGGGGTCGGCCAAAAACATTCAGTACTTC	CASSLEQGGSAKNIQYF
TRBV29-1	.	.	TRBJ1-2	TGCAGCGTTGAAGAAGCAGGAAACTCCCACTTC	CSVEEAGNSHF
TRBV19	TRBD2	.	TRBJ2-3	TGTGCCAGTACCCCCGTTCGGGGGGGAGATACGCAGTATTTT	CASTPVRGGDTQYF
TRBV7-9	.	.	TRBJ1-4	TGTGCCAGCAGCTTAGGCCGCTCAGAAGTGTTTTTT	CASSLGRSEVFF
TRBV19	.	.	TRBJ1-5	TGTGCCAGTACGGACAGCGACCGGCCCCAGCATTTT	CASTDSDRPQHF
TRBV11-2	TRBD1	.	TRBJ2-3	TGTGCCAGCAGCTTAAGGGGGCGGCGGACAGATACGCAGTATTTT	CASSLRGRRTDTQYF
TRBV15	.	.	TRBJ2-7	TGTGCCACCAGCAGGTCCGGGACAACGAGGGACGAGCAGTACTTC	CATSRSGTTRDEQYF
TRBV30	.	few	TRBJ2-2	TGTGCCTGGGGCGGTATCGGGGAGCTGTTTTTT	CAWGGIGELFF
TRBV30	.	.	TRBJ1-2	TGTGCCTGGAGTGCCGTGGGTGGGGCAGACGGCTACACCTTC	CAWSAVGGADGYTF
TRBV30	.	.	TRBJ1-1	TGTGCCTGGAGTGTGGGGACAACCACTGAAGCTTTCTTT	CAWSVGTTTEAFF
TRBV5-4	.	.	TRBJ1-1	TGTGCCAGCAGCCGGGCGGGGGCTCCTGAAGCTTTCTTT	CASSRAGAPEAFF
TRBV11-2	.	once	TRBJ1-6	TGTGCCAGCAGCTTAGGAGAATTCACCTCCTTGGATTCACCCCTCCACTTT	CASSLGEFTSLDSPLHF
TRBV11-2	TRBD1	.	TRBJ1-3	TGTGCCAGCAGCACTGGACAGGTAGCTGGAAACACCATATATTTT	CASSTGQVAGNTIYF
TRBV7-6	.	few	TRBJ1-1	TGTGCCAGCAGCTTCGGGTCAGGGGCTGAAGCTTTCTTT	CASSFGSGAEAFF
TRBV5-1	TRBD1	.	TRBJ1-1	TGCGCCAGCAGCTTGGGCCCCAGGACAGGGTGGGATACTGAAGCTTTCTTT	CASSLGPRTGWDTEAFF
TRBV4-3	.	.	TRBJ2-2	TGCGCCAGCAGCCAAGCCCCAGGCATCGGCACCGGGGAGCTGTTTTTT	CASSQAPGIGTGELFF
TRBV5-1	.	.	TRBJ1-2	TGCGCCAGCAGCGGAGAGACGGGGAACTATGGCTACACCTTC	CASSGETGNYGYTF
TRBV4-1	.	few	TRBJ1-1	TGCGCCAGCAGCCCATTGGACGGGGGGACCACTGAAGCTTTCTTT	CASSPLDGGTTEAFF
TRBV5-1	.	.	TRBJ2-2	TGCGCCAGCAGCTTGGGGAGCACCGGGGAGCTGTTTTTT	CASSLGSTGELFF
TRBV4-3	TRBD1	.	TRBJ2-3	TGCGCCAGCAGCCAAGTGACAGGGCTGGACACAGATACGCAGTATTTT	CASSQVTGLDTDTQYF
TRBV5-6	.	.	TRBJ2-1	TGTGCCAGCAGCCCTGACAGACTCTCGCAACTCAATGAGCAGTTCTTC	CASSPDRLSQLNEQFF
TRBV28	.	.	TRBJ2-5	TGTGCCAGCTCCTCGGTGCCACAAGAGACCCAGTACTTC	CASSSVPQETQYF
TRBV6-5	.	.	TRBJ2-3	TGTGCCAGCAGGAAGGACTGGGCTAGCGATACGCAGTATTTT	CASRKDWASDTQYF
TRBV5-1	.	.	TRBJ1-2	TGCGCCAGCAGCTTGGTCCCTACCTCTGATGGCTACACCTTC	CASSLVPTSDGYTF
TRBV21-1	.	.	TRBJ1-6	TGTGCCAGCAGCAAACCCAGGACAGGGCCGTTTTCACCCCTCCACTTT	CASSKPRTGPFSPLHF
TRBV11-2	TRBD2	.	TRBJ2-5	TGTGCCAGCAGCTTTCCTAGCGGGGGGGCCGATGAGACCCAGTACTTC	CASSFPSGGADETQYF
TRBV6-1	.	.	TRBJ2-7	TGTGCCAGCAGCGCCGACAGGACCTCCTACGAGCAGTACTTC	CASSADRTSYEQYF
TRBV6-5	.	few	TRBJ1-1	TGTGCCAGCAGTTATCAAGGGGTGAACACTGAAGCTTTCTTT	CASSYQGVNTEAFF
TRBV9	TRBD1	few	TRBJ1-2	TGTGCCAGCAGCGCTTCCGGGACAGGTGATGGCTACACCTTC	CASSASGTGDGYTF
TRBV19	.	.	TRBJ2-3	TGTGCCAGTAGTATAGGGGCAGGGGAGGGTACGCAGTATTTT	CASSIGAGEGTQYF
TRBV9	.	.	TRBJ2-1	TGTGCCAGCACCACAGGGGGCGGGGGGTACGATGAGCAGTTCTTC	CASTTGGGGYDEQFF
TRBV5-1	.	few	TRBJ2-5	TGCGCCAGCAGCCCCAGCAGGGGTGGAGTCCAAGAGACCCAGTACTTC	CASSPSRGGVQETQYF
TRBV9	.	few	TRBJ2-3	TGTGCCAGCAGCGTAGGGGCCGATACGCAGTATTTT	CASSVGADTQYF
TRBV7-3	TRBD2	few	TRBJ2-3	TGTGCCAGCAGCTTGGGCGGGGGAGGAGCAGATACGCAGTATTTT	CASSLGGGGADTQYF
TRBV6-5	.	.	TRBJ1-5	TGTGCCAGCAGTTACTCGTACAGGGTTAATCAGCCCCAGCATTTT	CASSYSYRVNQPQHF
TRBV5-5	.	.	TRBJ1-5	TGTGCCAGCAGCTTTTATCCCACATCAGGGTCCAGGGCATCTAATCAGCCCCAGCATTTT	CASSFYPTSGSRASNQPQHF
TRBV4-2	TRBD2	.	TRBJ2-5	TGTGCCAGCAGCCAGGGCGGGGGTGACCAAGAGACCCAGTACTTC	CASSQGGGDQETQYF
TRBV5-4	.	.	TRBJ2-7	TGTGCCAGCAGCTTGAGAGGAGAGTACGAGCAGTACTTC	CASSLRGEYEQYF
TRBV2	.	.	TRBJ1-2	TGTGCCAGCAGCTTGGACAGCTATGGCTACACCTTC	CASSLDSYGYTF
TRBV5-1	TRBD1	.	TRBJ1-6	TGCGCCAGCAGCTCCTCTATACAGGGGCTAGGTTCACCCCTCCACTTT	CASSSSIQGLGSPLHF
TRBV5-4	.	once	TRBJ2-2	TGTGCCAGCAGCTTGCGAGCGGTTAACACCGGGGAGCTGTTTTTT	CASSLRAVNTGELFF
TRBV5-1	TRBD1	.	TRBJ2-7	TGCGCCAGCAGCCCGGGACAGGGGGCCTACGAGCAGTACTTC	CASSPGQGAYEQYF
TRBV4-1	.	.	TRBJ2-7	TGCGCCAGCAGCCAAGGATTGGCGGGGCTGAACGAGCAGTACTTC	CASSQGLAGLNEQYF
TRBV5-8	TRBD1	.	TRBJ2-5	TGTGCCAGCAGCTTGTTCGGCGAGACAGGGGGCGTGAAGACCCAGTACTTC	CASSLFGETGGVKTQYF
TRBV15	TRBD1	few	TRBJ1-3	TGTGCCACCAGCAGAGTCAGACAGGGGGCTCACACCATATATTTT	CATSRVRQGAHTIYF
TRBV29-1	.	.	TRBJ2-3	TGCAGCGTTGAAAATACGGGGGAAGGGGGGGGGTTAGATACGCAGTATTTT	CSVENTGEGGGLDTQYF
TRBV5-4	TRBD1	once	TRBJ1-1	TGTGCCAGCAGCTTGGGAACAGGGGGCGTCTCCCCTGAAGCTTTCTTT	CASSLGTGGVSPEAFF
TRBV12-5	.	.	TRBJ2-1	TGTGCTAGTGGTATTGGTAGGGGAAATGAGCAGTTCTTC	CASGIGRGNEQFF
TRBV6-5	.	.	TRBJ1-2	TGTGCCAGCAGCCCCGACAGGATGATAAACTATGGCTACACCTTC	CASSPDRMINYGYTF
TRBV7-7	.	.	TRBJ2-7	TGTGCCAGCAGCTTAGGAACAGGACCTACCTACGAGCAGTACTTC	CASSLGTGPTYEQYF
TRBV2	TRBD2	.	TRBJ2-3	TGTGCCAGCAGGAAAAGAGGGACTAGCGGGTGGGCAGATACGCAGTATTTT	CASRKRGTSGWADTQYF